This is a list of T cell receptor beta chains from one sample in a study of T cells in Graves' hyperthyroidism and ophthalmopathy. MiXCR, applied by TCRdb to the multiplex PCR reads, yields one record per CDR3 protein. In the table there are about 640,000 distinct CDR3 sequences, approximately 42% of which are singletons. Material for sequencing was peripheral blood or thyroid tissue (not recorded which). The receptors here all came from an adult man with Graves' disease, either hyperthyroidism or ophthalmopathy (not recorded which). Each CDR3 is given with its conserved first and last residue. A D gene is named only where the DNA matches it firmly. Some rows mark clone size as missing; the rest say once, few, many or name a class of expanded clone.

>TRBJ1-5|.|13|.|TRBV15
CATSRDSNQPQRF
TGTGCCACCAGCAGGGATAGCAATCAGCCCCAACGTTTT
>TRBJ1-3|.|17|.|TRBV7-6
CASSLAAGSPSGNTIYF
TGTGCCAGCAGCTTAGCCGCCGGCAGTCCCTCTGGAAACACCATATATTTT
>TRBJ2-7|TRBD1|14|.|TRBV20-1
CSARDRDRVYEQYF
TGCAGTGCTAGAGATCGGGACAGGGTATACGAGCAGTACTTC
>TRBJ2-7|TRBD2|15|.|TRBV9
CASSVEASGPYEQYF
TGTGCCAGCAGCGTAGAGGCTAGCGGGCCCTACGAGCAGTACTTC
>TRBJ2-5|TRBD1|14|.|TRBV6-5
CASSPWDRGLTQYF
TGTGCCAGCAGCCCATGGGACAGGGGACTCACCCAGTACTTC
>TRBJ2-7|.|13|once|TRBV20-1
CSASPLAIQEQYF
TGCAGCGCTAGTCCGCTAGCGATCCAAGAGCAGTACTTC
>TRBJ2-5|.|14|.|TRBV20-1
CSARGLGPGETQYF
TGCAGTGCTAGAGGCCTCGGGCCAGGAGAGACCCAGTACTTC
>TRBJ1-1|.|12|many|TRBV20-1
CSARWRVGEAFF
TGCAGTGCTAGGTGGAGGGTAGGTGAAGCTTTCTTT
>TRBJ1-4|.|9|.|TRBV7-6
CASSPKLFF
TGTGCCAGCAGCCCAAAACTGTTTTTT
>TRBJ1-1|.|13|many|TRBV5-6
CASSLPLNTEAFF
TGTGCCAGCAGCTTGCCCTTGAACACTGAAGCTTTCTTT
>TRBJ1-2|TRBD1|13|.|TRBV7-2
CASSHTGGYGYTF
TGTGCCAGCAGCCACACAGGGGGATATGGCTACACCTTC
>TRBJ2-7|TRBD2|13|few|TRBV2
CASQAGLTYEQYF
TGTGCCAGCCAAGCGGGGCTAACCTACGAGCAGTACTTC
>TRBJ2-5|.|13|many|TRBV12-3/TRBV12-4
CASSLGTGETQYF
TGTGCCAGCAGTTTAGGGACGGGGGAGACCCAGTACTTC
>TRBJ1-2|TRBD1|13|many|TRBV5-1
CASRTGQRYGYTF
TGCGCCAGCAGGACAGGGCAGCGGTATGGCTACACCTTC
>TRBJ2-2|.|14|.|TRBV10-1
CASSISRGTGELFF
TGCGCCAGCAGTATTTCCCGGGGCACCGGGGAGCTGTTTTTT
>TRBJ1-2|.|14|few|TRBV7-2
CASSTPTGTSGYTF
TGTGCCAGCAGTACCCCGACCGGGACCTCGGGCTACACCTTC
>TRBJ2-7|TRBD1|15|.|TRBV20-1
CSAPPPGQGAGEQYF
TGCAGTGCTCCCCCCCCGGGACAGGGGGCTGGCGAGCAGTACTTC
>TRBJ1-4|TRBD1|13|.|TRBV29-1
CSVRDRRNEKLFF
TGCAGCGTGAGGGACAGAAGAAATGAAAAACTGTTTTTT
>TRBJ1-2|.|16|few|TRBV5-6
CASSLLMEGRNYGYTF
TGTGCCAGCAGCCTATTGATGGAGGGGAGGAACTATGGCTACACCTTC
>TRBJ1-1|.|15|few|TRBV11-2
CASSDDIRQNTEAFF
TGTGCCAGCAGCGACGACATCCGGCAGAACACTGAAGCTTTCTTT
>TRBJ1-3|.|13|.|TRBV5-1
CASSWTSGNTIYF
TGCGCCAGCAGCTGGACTAGCGGGAACACCATATATTTT
>TRBJ1-1|.|13|many|TRBV29-1
CSANDRTNTEAFF
TGCAGCGCCAACGACAGGACTAACACTGAAGCTTTCTTT
>TRBJ1-1|TRBD1|13|.|TRBV9
CASSQVTGFVTFF
TGTGCCAGCAGCCAAGTGACAGGGTTCGTGACTTTCTTT
>TRBJ2-5|TRBD2|16|.|TRBV15
CATSSVAVAGVETQYF
TGTGCCACCAGCAGCGTAGCGGTAGCGGGGGTGGAGACCCAGTACTTC
>TRBJ1-1|.|12|.|TRBV20-1
CSARDAVPEAFF
TGCAGTGCTAGAGATGCCGTACCTGAAGCTTTCTTT
>TRBJ1-2|.|14|.|TRBV20-1
CSARDRGQRGHYTF
TGCAGTGCTAGAGATAGAGGACAGAGGGGACACTACACCTTC
>TRBJ1-6|TRBD1|14|many|TRBV2
CASSSGTGSSPLHF
TGTGCCAGCAGCTCCGGGACAGGGAGCTCACCCCTCCACTTT
>TRBJ2-7|TRBD1|12|.|TRBV29-1
CSVDRGSYEQYF
TGCAGCGTAGACAGGGGCTCCTACGAGCAGTACTTC
>TRBJ1-1|.|14|few|TRBV20-1
CSARDSAADTEAFF
TGCAGTGCTAGGGACAGCGCGGCGGACACTGAAGCTTTCTTT
>TRBJ2-7|.|14|.|TRBV10-3
CATGPGARADEQYF
TGTGCCACCGGACCGGGGGCTAGAGCGGACGAGCAGTACTTC
>TRBJ1-2|TRBD1|15|few|TRBV12-3/TRBV12-4
CASSPGGRRNYGYTF
TGTGCCAGCAGTCCAGGGGGCAGGAGGAACTATGGCTACACCTTC
>TRBJ1-6|.|16|few|TRBV6-4
CASSFFLGINNSPLHF
TGTGCCAGCAGTTTTTTCTTAGGGATTAATAATTCACCCCTCCACTTT
>TRBJ2-3|TRBD2|16|once|TRBV29-1
CSVEDLAGDATDTQYF
TGCAGCGTTGAAGATCTAGCGGGGGACGCCACAGATACGCAGTATTTT
>TRBJ2-5|.|13|many|TRBV10-1
CASSGPLQETQYF
TGCGCCAGCAGTGGACCTCTCCAAGAGACCCAGTACTTC
>TRBJ2-2|.|14|few|TRBV7-9
CASSLNWGAGELFF
TGTGCCAGCAGCTTAAATTGGGGAGCCGGGGAGCTGTTTTTT
>TRBJ1-1|.|11|many|TRBV19
CASRKLTEAFF
TGTGCCAGTCGCAAACTCACTGAAGCTTTCTTT
>TRBJ1-4|.|15|few|TRBV9
CASSVGGSGREKLFF
TGTGCCAGCAGCGTAGGGGGGAGTGGGCGCGAAAAACTGTTTTTT
>TRBJ2-7|TRBD1|12|many|TRBV5-1
CASSTDRYEQYF
TGCGCCAGCAGCACGGACAGGTACGAGCAGTACTTC
>TRBJ1-2|.|13|many|TRBV7-9
CASSLGAPSGYTF
TGTGCCAGCAGCTTGGGCGCTCCGTCCGGCTACACCTTC
>TRBJ2-7|.|13|many|TRBV12-3/TRBV12-4
CASSPDASYEQYF
TGTGCCAGCAGCCCCGACGCGTCCTACGAGCAGTACTTC
>TRBJ2-5|.|14|many|TRBV15
CATSRGSAQETQYF
TGTGCCACCAGCAGAGGAAGCGCCCAAGAGACCCAGTACTTC
>TRBJ2-6|TRBD1|19|.|TRBV2
CASSYSARDRAPGANVLTF
TGTGCCAGCAGTTATTCGGCGCGGGACAGGGCGCCTGGGGCCAACGTCCTGACTTTC
>TRBJ2-6|.|15|.|TRBV9
CASSVGATGANVLTF
TGTGCCAGCAGCGTAGGGGCCACGGGGGCCAACGTCCTGACTTTC
>TRBJ1-5|.|14|.|TRBV20-1
CSARDDSSNQPQHF
TGCAGTGCTAGAGACGACAGTAGCAATCAGCCCCAGCATTTT
>TRBJ1-3|.|16|few|TRBV12-3/TRBV12-4
CASSFSGVYSGNTIYF
TGTGCCAGCAGTTTCTCAGGAGTCTACTCTGGAAACACCATATATTTT
>TRBJ1-6|.|12|.|TRBV6-1
CASSSIGAQLHF
TGTGCCAGCAGTTCGATCGGGGCCCAGCTCCACTTT
>TRBJ2-2|.|15|.|TRBV11-2
CAGSLSRANTGELFF
TGTGCCGGCAGCTTATCCCGAGCGAACACCGGGGAGCTGTTTTTT
>TRBJ1-1|.|13|few|TRBV24-1
CASTLYENTEAFF
TGTGCCAGCACCCTCTATGAGAACACTGAAGCTTTCTTT
>TRBJ1-4|.|15|many|TRBV7-9
CASSAMAGRNEKLFF
TGTGCCAGCAGCGCCATGGCAGGGCGTAATGAAAAACTGTTTTTT
>TRBJ1-2|TRBD1|15|.|TRBV5-1
CASSLGQGALGGYTF
TGCGCCAGCAGCCTCGGACAGGGGGCGTTAGGTGGCTACACCTTC